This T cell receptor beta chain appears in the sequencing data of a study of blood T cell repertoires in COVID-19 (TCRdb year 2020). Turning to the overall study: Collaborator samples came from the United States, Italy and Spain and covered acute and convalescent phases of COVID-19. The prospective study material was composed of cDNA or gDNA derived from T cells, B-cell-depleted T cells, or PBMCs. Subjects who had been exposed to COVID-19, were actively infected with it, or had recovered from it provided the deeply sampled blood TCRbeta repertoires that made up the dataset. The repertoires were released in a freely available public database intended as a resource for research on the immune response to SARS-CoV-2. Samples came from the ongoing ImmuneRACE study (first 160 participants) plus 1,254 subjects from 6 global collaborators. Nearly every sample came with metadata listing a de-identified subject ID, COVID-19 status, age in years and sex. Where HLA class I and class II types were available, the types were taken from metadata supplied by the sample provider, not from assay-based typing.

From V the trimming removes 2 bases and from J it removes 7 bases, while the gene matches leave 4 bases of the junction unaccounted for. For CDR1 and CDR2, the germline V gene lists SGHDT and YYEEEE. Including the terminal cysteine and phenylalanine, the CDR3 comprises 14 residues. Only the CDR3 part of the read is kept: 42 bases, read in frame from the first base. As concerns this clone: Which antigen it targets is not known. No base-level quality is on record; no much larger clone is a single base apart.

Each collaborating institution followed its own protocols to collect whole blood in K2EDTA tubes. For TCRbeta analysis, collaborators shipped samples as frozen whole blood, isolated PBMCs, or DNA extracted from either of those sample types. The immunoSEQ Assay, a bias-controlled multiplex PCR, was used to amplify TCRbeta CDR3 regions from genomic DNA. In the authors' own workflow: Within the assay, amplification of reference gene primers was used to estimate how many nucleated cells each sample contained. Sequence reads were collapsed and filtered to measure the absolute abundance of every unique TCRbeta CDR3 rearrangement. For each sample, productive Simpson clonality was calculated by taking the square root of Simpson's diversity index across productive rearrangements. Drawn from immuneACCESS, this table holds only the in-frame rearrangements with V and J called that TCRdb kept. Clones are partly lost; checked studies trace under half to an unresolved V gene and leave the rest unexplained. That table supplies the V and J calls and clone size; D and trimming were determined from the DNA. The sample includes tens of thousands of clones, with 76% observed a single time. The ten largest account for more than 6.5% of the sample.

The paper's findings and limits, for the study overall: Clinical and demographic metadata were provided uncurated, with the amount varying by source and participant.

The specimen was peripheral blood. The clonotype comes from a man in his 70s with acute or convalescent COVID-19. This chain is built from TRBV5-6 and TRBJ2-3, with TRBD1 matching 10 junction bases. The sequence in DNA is TGTGCCAGCAGCTTTAGGGACAGGGGACATACGCAGTATTTT. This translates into CASSFRDRGHTQYF.